The source of this TCR beta chain is a study of OX40 agonist ivuxolimab in advanced cancers. On the study more broadly: All patients had ivuxolimab intravenously every 2 weeks at 0.01 to 10 mg/kg. General study findings and limits: The expanded peripheral T cells' antigen specificity was not determined. Fewer expanded clones were found on average in CD4+ than in CD8+ T cells. Clonal expansion was seen in CD4+ and CD8+ blood T cells by week 6 at 0.1 to 3.0 mg/kg.

In germline, CDR1 is SEHNR, CDR2 FQNEAQ (reference sequence). The junction had 5 bases not matched to a gene; V was cut back by 5 bases and J by 6 bases. This CDR3 has 14 amino acids. Generated by immunoSEQ multiplex PCR, the TCRdb table keeps only in-frame clones and is missing some. The data contain 15,000 to 25,000 clones, about two thirds of them singletons. About this clone: Its antigen is not identified.

The receptor was isolated from an adult with an advanced solid tumor such as melanoma, head and neck, liver or kidney cancer. The genes are TRBV7-9 and TRBJ2-7; 12 nucleotides line up with TRBD2. Material: CD4+ or CD8+ T cells sorted from blood, obtained in a trial of the OX40 agonist ivuxolimab. The CDR3 coding sequence is TGTGCCAGCAGCCCGACTAGCGGGGGATCCGAGCAGTACTTC. Its protein is CASSPTSGGSEQYF.